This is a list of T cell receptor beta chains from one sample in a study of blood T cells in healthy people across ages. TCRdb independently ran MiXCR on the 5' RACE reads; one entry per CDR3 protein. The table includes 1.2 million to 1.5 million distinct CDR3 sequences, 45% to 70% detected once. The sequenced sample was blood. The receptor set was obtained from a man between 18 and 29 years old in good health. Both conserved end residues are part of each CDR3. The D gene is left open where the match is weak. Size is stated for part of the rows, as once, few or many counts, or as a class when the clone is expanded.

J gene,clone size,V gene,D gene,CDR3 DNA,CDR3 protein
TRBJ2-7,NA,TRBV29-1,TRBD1,TGCAGCGTTGTAAGGGGGCAGGACTACGAGCAGTACTTC,CSVVRGQDYEQYF
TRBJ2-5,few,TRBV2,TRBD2,TGTGCCAGCAGTGGCGGACTAGCGGGGGTTGTTGAGCAGTACTTC,CASSGGLAGVVEQYF
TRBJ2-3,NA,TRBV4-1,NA,TGCGCCAGCAGCCAAGATCATGGAGCGGATACGCAGTATTTT,CASSQDHGADTQYF
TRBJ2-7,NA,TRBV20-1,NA,TGCAGTGCCCCCCACGGGTTCTCCTACGAGCAGTACTTC,CSAPHGFSYEQYF
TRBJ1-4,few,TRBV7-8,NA,TGTGCCAGCAGCCAGAGGGACATTAATGAAAAACTGTTTTTT,CASSQRDINEKLFF
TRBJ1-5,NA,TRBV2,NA,TGTGCCAGCGAGGGAGGGGCCCTCGAAGGGAATCAGCCCCAGCATTTT,CASEGGALEGNQPQHF
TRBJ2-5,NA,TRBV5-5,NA,TGTGCCAGCAGCTTGCAATGGTTACAAGAGACCCAGTACTTC,CASSLQWLQETQYF
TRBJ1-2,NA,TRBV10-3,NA,TGTGCCATCAGCGGGCGGGGGTATGGCTACACCTTC,CAISGRGYGYTF
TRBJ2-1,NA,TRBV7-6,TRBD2,TGTGCCAGCAGCTTAGGGGGTCTAGCGGAGGGGAATGAGCAGTTCTTC,CASSLGGLAEGNEQFF
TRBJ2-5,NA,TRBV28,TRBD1,TGTGCCAGCAGTTTGGAGGGGACAGGGGACTTTCATGAGCAGTACTTC,CASSLEGTGDFHEQYF
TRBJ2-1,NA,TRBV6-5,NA,TGTGCCAGCAGTTCTAGTTGGGTTAAGTCCAATGAGCAGTTCTTC,CASSSSWVKSNEQFF
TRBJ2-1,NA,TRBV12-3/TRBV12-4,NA,TGTGCCAGCAGTTTAGCGAGGGTCTACAATGAGCAGTTCTTC,CASSLARVYNEQFF
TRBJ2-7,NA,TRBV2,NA,TGTGCCAGCAGCCAGACGGGTCTCACGGTCTCCCGGAGCTCCTACGAGCAGTACTTC,CASSQTGLTVSRSSYEQYF
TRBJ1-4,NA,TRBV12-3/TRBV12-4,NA,TGTGCCAGCAGTTCCTGGGACACCGGGTCAACTAATGAAAAACTGTTTTTT,CASSSWDTGSTNEKLFF
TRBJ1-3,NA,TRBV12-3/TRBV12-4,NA,TGTGCCAGCAGTTTATTGGGGGCCTCTGGAAACACCATATATTTT,CASSLLGASGNTIYF
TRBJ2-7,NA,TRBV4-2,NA,TGTGCCAGCAGCCATCTAGAGGGTGGGGAGCAGTACTTC,CASSHLEGGEQYF
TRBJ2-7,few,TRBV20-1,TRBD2,TGCAGTGCTAGAGATCTGGCGGGGGCCTACGAGCAGTACTTC,CSARDLAGAYEQYF
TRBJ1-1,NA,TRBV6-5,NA,TGTGCCAGCAATCCTAGGACAGCCCAGAACACTGAAGCTTTCTTT,CASNPRTAQNTEAFF
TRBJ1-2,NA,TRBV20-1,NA,TGCAGTGCTAGTGAGACAGGAGGCCACTATGGCTACACCTTC,CSASETGGHYGYTF
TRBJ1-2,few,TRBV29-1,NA,TGCAGCGTTGAAGATCTCGGCGGGGGCGGCTATGGCTACACCTTC,CSVEDLGGGGYGYTF
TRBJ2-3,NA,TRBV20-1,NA,TGCAGTGCTAGAGATTGGGGTACAGGCACAGATACGCAGTATTTT,CSARDWGTGTDTQYF
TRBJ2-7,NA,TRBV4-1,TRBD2,TGCGCCAGCAGCCAGCCTAGCGGGTACGAGCAGTACTTC,CASSQPSGYEQYF
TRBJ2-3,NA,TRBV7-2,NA,TGTGCCAGCAGCACCCGAGTAGGCACAGATACGCAGTATTTT,CASSTRVGTDTQYF
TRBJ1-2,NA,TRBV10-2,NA,TGCGCCAGCAGTGAGTCAAGGGTCCATGGCTACACCTTC,CASSESRVHGYTF
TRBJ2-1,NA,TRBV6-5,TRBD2,TGTGCCAGCAGTTTACACACGGGGGGGGACGGAATCTACAATGAGCAGTTCTTC,CASSLHTGGDGIYNEQFF
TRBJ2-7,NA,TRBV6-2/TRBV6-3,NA,TGTGCCAGCACTAGCGCCAGTCTAGGTGAGCAGTACTTC,CASTSASLGEQYF
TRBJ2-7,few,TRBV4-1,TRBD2,TGCGCCAGCAGCCAAACGCCGCTAGCGGGGGGATACGAGCAGTACTTC,CASSQTPLAGGYEQYF
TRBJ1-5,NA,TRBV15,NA,TGTGCCACCAGCGAGGTTAGCACTCATCAGCCCCAGCATTTT,CATSEVSTHQPQHF
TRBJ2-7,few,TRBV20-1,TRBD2,TGCAGTGCTAGGGAGTCTAGCGGGTACGAGCAGTACTTC,CSARESSGYEQYF
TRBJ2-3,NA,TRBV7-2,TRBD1,TGTGCCAGCAGCTCCCTGACAGGGGGATCAACAGATACGCAGTATTTT,CASSSLTGGSTDTQYF
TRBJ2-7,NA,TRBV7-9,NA,TGTGCCAGCAGCTGGAGGGGAGGGGGGTCCTACGAGCAGTACTTC,CASSWRGGGSYEQYF
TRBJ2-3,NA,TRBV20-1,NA,TGCAGTGCTAGTGGGGGGGGCTCTAGCACAGATACGCAGTATTTT,CSASGGGSSTDTQYF
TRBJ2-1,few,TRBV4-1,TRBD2,TGCGCCAGCAGCCAAGTGATCGTGGTAGCGGGAGTAGGGACTGAGCAGTTCTTC,CASSQVIVVAGVGTEQFF
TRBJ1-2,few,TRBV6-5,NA,TGTGCCAGCAAACAGGGTGTGATCTATGGCTACACCTTC,CASKQGVIYGYTF
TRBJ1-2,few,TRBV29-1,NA,TGCAGCGTTGCGGGGGCATCCAACTATGGCTACACCTTC,CSVAGASNYGYTF
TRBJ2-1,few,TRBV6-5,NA,TGTGCCAGCGTTGGTAATGGGTGGAATGAGCAGTTCTTC,CASVGNGWNEQFF
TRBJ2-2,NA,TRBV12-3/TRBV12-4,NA,TGTGCCAGCAGTTTAATCCTCAGATTGGTCGTGGGGGAGCTGTTTTTT,CASSLILRLVVGELFF
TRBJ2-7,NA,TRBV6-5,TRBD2,TGTGCCAGCAGGTTAGCGGGGGGGCGATACGAGCAGTACTTC,CASRLAGGRYEQYF
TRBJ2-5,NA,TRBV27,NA,TGTGCCAGCAGTTTATCGAAAGGACTTCAAGAGACCCAGTACTTC,CASSLSKGLQETQYF
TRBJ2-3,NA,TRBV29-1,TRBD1,TGCAGCGTCTCCGGGACAGTCTCAGATACGCAGTATTTT,CSVSGTVSDTQYF
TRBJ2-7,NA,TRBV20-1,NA,TGCAGTGCACGTCACCCCTGGACTTCCTACGAGCAGTACTTC,CSARHPWTSYEQYF
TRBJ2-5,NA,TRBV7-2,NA,TGTGCCAGCAGCTTAGACGGCGGAGACAGCCAAGAGACCCAGTACTTC,CASSLDGGDSQETQYF
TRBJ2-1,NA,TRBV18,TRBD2,TGTGCCAGCTCACCTACTCAGGCGGGAGAGACCCAGTTCTTC,CASSPTQAGETQFF
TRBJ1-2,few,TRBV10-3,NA,TGTGCCATCAGTGAGTCCGATCGCTACACCTTC,CAISESDRYTF
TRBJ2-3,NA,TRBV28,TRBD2,TGTGCCAGCAGACTAGCGGGGGCCTCTAGCACAGATACGCAGTATTTT,CASRLAGASSTDTQYF
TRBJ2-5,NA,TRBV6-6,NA,TGTGCCAGCTCTCCCGTAGGGGTGGAGGGAGAGACCCAGTACTTC,CASSPVGVEGETQYF
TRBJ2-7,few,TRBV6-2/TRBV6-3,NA,TGTGCCAGCAGTTCCCCGGCCTTCTCCTACGAGCAGTACTTC,CASSSPAFSYEQYF
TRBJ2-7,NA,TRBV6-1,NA,TGTGCCAGCAATAAATCTCCTACCTACGAGCAGTACTTC,CASNKSPTYEQYF
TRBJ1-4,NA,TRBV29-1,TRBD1,TGCAGCGAGACGGACAGGACAAATGAAAAACTGTTTTTT,CSETDRTNEKLFF
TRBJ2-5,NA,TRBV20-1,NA,TGCAGTGCTGATAAGAGAAGTGTGCCGGAGACCCAGTACTTC,CSADKRSVPETQYF
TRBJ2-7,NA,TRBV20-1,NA,TGCAGTGCTAGCATGCCCTCCCGAGGGGCCGAGCAGTACTTC,CSASMPSRGAEQYF
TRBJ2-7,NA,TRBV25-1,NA,TGTGCCAGCAGTGGCACAGCTAGGGGGGCCTACGAGCAGTACTTC,CASSGTARGAYEQYF
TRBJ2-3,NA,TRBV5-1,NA,TGCGCCAGCTCCGAAGACTCTGGGACAGATACGCAGTATTTT,CASSEDSGTDTQYF
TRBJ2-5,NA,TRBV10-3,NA,TGTGCCATCGCAACAGCCGAAGAGACCCAGTACTTC,CAIATAEETQYF